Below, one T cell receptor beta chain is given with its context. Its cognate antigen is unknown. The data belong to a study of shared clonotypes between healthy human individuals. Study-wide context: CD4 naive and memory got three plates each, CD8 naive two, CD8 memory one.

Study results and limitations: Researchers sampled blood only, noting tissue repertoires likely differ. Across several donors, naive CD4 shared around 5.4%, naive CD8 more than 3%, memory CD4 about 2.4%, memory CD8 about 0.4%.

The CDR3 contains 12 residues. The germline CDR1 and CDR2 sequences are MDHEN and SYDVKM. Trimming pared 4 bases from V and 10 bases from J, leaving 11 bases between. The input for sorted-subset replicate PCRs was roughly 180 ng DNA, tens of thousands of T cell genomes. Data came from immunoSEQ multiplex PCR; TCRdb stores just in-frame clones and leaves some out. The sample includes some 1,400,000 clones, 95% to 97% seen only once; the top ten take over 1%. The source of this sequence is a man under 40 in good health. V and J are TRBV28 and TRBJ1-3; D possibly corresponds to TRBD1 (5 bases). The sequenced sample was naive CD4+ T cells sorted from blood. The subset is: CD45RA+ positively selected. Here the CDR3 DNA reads TGTGCCAGCAGTTCGACCAGGGTGACCATATATTTT. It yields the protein CASSSTRVTIYF.